The 26 T cell receptor beta chains below all came from one sample that was sequenced in a study of blood T cell repertoires in COVID-19. This table comes from immunoSEQ multiplex PCR, and its TCRdb copy is limited to in-frame clones, with some not included. The sample consists of about 220,000 clones, about four fifths of them appearing once. Sequencing input: PBMCs or T cells enriched from blood (not recorded which). Receptors were obtained from a woman between 50 and 59 years old who had been exposed to COVID-19.

The chain has TRBV6-5 and TRBJ2-6; D uncertain. The germline gives CDR1 MNHEY, CDR2 SVGAGI. The CDR3 has 14 residues. V was trimmed by 7 bases and J by 4 bases, leaving 11 bases between them. CDR3 sequence (DNA): TGTGCCAGCAACCCCAGGCTCGGGGCCAACGTCCTGACTTTC. This encodes CASNPRLGANVLTF.

This clone was found once. The genes are TRBV7-3 and TRBJ2-1; a weak D match, TRBD1 (6 bases). Germline V gene lookup returns CDR1 SGHTA and CDR2 FQGTGA. The germline V and J ends were trimmed by 3 bases and 8 bases, with 14 bases remaining between them. This CDR3 is 14 amino acids long. CDR3 in DNA: TGTGCCAGCAGCTTTCAGACGGGACACGATGAGCAGTTCTTC. Encoded protein: CASSFQTGHDEQFF.

The rearrangement joins TRBV30 to TRBJ1-1, with TRBD1 as a possible D gene (6 bases). From germline, CDR1 is GTSNPN and CDR2 SVGIG (reference sequence). The germline V and J ends were trimmed by 3 bases and 1 base, with 18 bases remaining between them. The CDR3 consists of 16 residues. The CDR3 here is CAWRQKYREGNTEAFF. The CDR3 region has the DNA TGTGCCTGGAGACAAAAGTACAGGGAGGGGAACACTGAAGCTTTCTTT.

The chain uses TRBV9 and TRBJ2-2; 7 bases are shared with TRBD1. The CDR3 sequence is 16 residues long. V lost 0 bases, J lost 8 bases, and 10 bases stayed unmatched. CDR1 and CDR2 from the germline V gene are SGDLS and YYNGEE. The CDR3 nucleotides read TGTGCCAGCAGCGTAGAGTGGACCTCCAGGGGGGGGGAGCTGTTTTTT. Its protein is CASSVEWTSRGGELFF.

The chain uses TRBV2 and TRBJ1-1; D is perhaps TRBD1 (5 bases). Germline CDR1 reads SNHLY; CDR2 reads FYNNEI. The germline V and J ends were trimmed by 4 bases and 1 base, with 10 bases remaining between them. The CDR3 loop spans 14 amino acids. The CDR3 spells CASSGDRGNTEAFF. In DNA form, the CDR3 reads TGTGCCAGCAGTGGAGATAGGGGGAACACTGAAGCTTTCTTT.

The chain combines TRBV24-1 with TRBJ2-2, with unresolved D. The CDR3 totals 14 residues. Germline V lookup: CDR1 KGHDR, CDR2 SFDVKD. The germline V and J ends were trimmed by 5 bases and 0 bases, with 6 bases remaining between them. For the CDR3, the DNA is TGTGCCACCAGTGGGCAGGCGAACACCGGGGAGCTGTTTTTT. Translated: CATSGQANTGELFF.

The CDR3 DNA follows: TGTGCCAGCAGTTACGGAGGGGTTGGGCCCCAGCATTTT. Translation gives CASSYGGVGPQHF. V and J are TRBV12-3 or TRBV12-4 and TRBJ1-5, with D possibly TRBD1 on 5 matching bases. The ends were cut back, 4 bases at V and 9 bases at J, with 13 bases in the middle. The CDR3 covers 13 residues.

This rearrangement joins TRBV2 to TRBJ1-5; D perhaps matches TRBD1 (5 bases). The CDR3 is made up of 15 amino acids. The germline gives CDR1 SNHLY, CDR2 FYNNEI. V lost 6 bases and J lost 0, with 12 bases in between. CDR3 amino acids: CASSLDSYSNQPQHF. For the CDR3, the DNA is TGTGCCAGCAGCCTTGACAGCTATAGCAATCAGCCCCAGCATTTT.

This chain links TRBV3-1 (or the pseudogene TRBV3-2) with TRBJ1-4; no reliable D call. Germline CDR1 reads LGHDT; CDR2 reads YNNKEL (reference sequence). Trimming cost V 0 bases and J 3 bases, with 11 bases left between them. The CDR3 extends over 16 amino acids. The CDR3: CASSQDINRANEKLFF. CDR3 coding DNA: TGTGCCAGCAGCCAAGATATAAACAGAGCTAATGAAAAACTGTTTTTT.

This chain connects TRBV3-1 (or the pseudogene TRBV3-2) to TRBJ1-2; D gene unclear. This CDR3 region has 15 residues. Germline lookup yields CDR1 LGHDT and CDR2 YNNKEL (reference sequence). The V and J ends lost 1 base and 6 bases respectively, with 15 bases between them. The DNA for the CDR3 is TGTGCCAGCAGCCAAGCTGTATGGGCGTTTAATGGCTACACCTTC. Translating gives CASSQAVWAFNGYTF.

The chain recombines TRBV9 with TRBJ1-6, with 7 bases matching TRBD1. J gave up 7 bases and V 0 bases, and 4 bases lay outside the gene matches. The CDR3 contains 15 residues. Germline V gene lookup returns CDR1 SGDLS and CDR2 YYNGEE. As DNA, the CDR3 is TGTGCCAGCAGCGTAGCCGGGACAGCCAATTCACCCCTCCACTTT. This sequence encodes CASSVAGTANSPLHF.

V is TRBV27 and J is TRBJ2-3; 7 nucleotides match TRBD1. V shed 5 bases and J 4 bases; nucleotides not matched to a gene: 3. CDR1 and CDR2 from the germline V gene are MNHEY and SMNVEV (reference sequence). This CDR3 contains 13 residues. This CDR3 reads CASSQDRPDTQYF. CDR3 bases: TGTGCCAGCAGTCAGGACAGGCCAGATACGCAGTATTTT.

The chain has TRBV28 and TRBJ1-1; no definite D call. The V end lost 5 bases, the J end lost 4 bases, and 8 bases lay between the germline ends. There are 12 residues in the CDR3. CDR1 and CDR2 (germline): MDHEN, SYDVKM. The CDR3 DNA is TGTGCCAGCAGTGTCCGAGGCACTGAAGCTTTCTTT. Its protein product is CASSVRGTEAFF.

This rearrangement joins TRBV5-1 to TRBJ1-2; D may be TRBD1 (5 bases). V lost 0 bases, J lost 4 bases, and 10 bases lay in between. Germline V gives CDR1 SGHRS, CDR2 YFSETQ. The CDR3 runs to 14 residues. The CDR3 loop is CASSLAGNGYGYTF. The CDR3 DNA follows: TGCGCCAGCAGCTTGGCAGGGAACGGCTATGGCTACACCTTC.

The gene calls are TRBV7-7 and TRBJ1-4; possibly TRBD1 for D (5 bases). The germline V and J ends were trimmed by 5 bases and 0 bases, with 13 bases remaining between them. Germline values: CDR1 SSHAT, CDR2 FNYEAQ (reference sequence). This CDR3 spans 16 amino acids. CDR3 in DNA: TGTGCCAGCAGCCTGACGGGGGAGTCAACTAATGAAAAACTGTTTTTT. Its translation is CASSLTGESTNEKLFF.

The rearrangement links TRBV7-9 to TRBJ1-5; TRBD1 might be the D (5 bases). Germline assignment: CDR1 SEHNR and CDR2 FQNEAQ (reference sequence). The CDR3 is made up of 14 amino acids. V was trimmed by 4 bases and J by 6 bases, leaving 13 bases between them. CDR3 region: CASSSGTDLQPQHF. Here the CDR3 DNA reads TGTGCCAGCAGCTCCGGGACTGACCTTCAGCCCCAGCATTTT.

The chain joins TRBV6-2 or TRBV6-3 to TRBJ2-7; 7 bases are shared with TRBD1. The CDR3 spans 13 residues. Germline V gene lookup returns CDR1 MNHEY and CDR2 SVGEGT. Trimming cost V 4 bases and J 7 bases; bases outside gene matches: 7. CDR3 loop: CASSWDSLGEQYF. DNA for the CDR3: TGTGCCAGCAGTTGGGACAGCTTGGGGGAGCAGTACTTC.

Remarks on this clone: Within the sample, other DNA sequences also encode this same CDR3. The chain has TRBV29-1 and TRBJ1-3; no definite D call. Germline V gene data show CDR1 as SQVTM and CDR2 as ANQGSEA. This CDR3 region has 12 residues. V lost 4 bases, J lost 2 bases, and 6 bases lay in between. DNA for the CDR3: TGCAGCGTTGGAGGAACTGGAAACACCATATATTTT. Translating it yields CSVGGTGNTIYF.

This rearrangement joins TRBV29-1 to TRBJ2-7; 10 bases map to TRBD1. J was trimmed by 5 bases and V by 6 bases; bases with no gene match: 1. Germline-derived CDR1 and CDR2 are SQVTM and ANQGSEA. The CDR3 is 11 residues long. The CDR3 DNA is TGCAGCGTCGGGACAGGGGACGAGCAGTACTTC. This sequence encodes CSVGTGDEQYF.

The chain joins TRBV2 to TRBJ1-1, with D perhaps TRBD1 (6 bases). The V end was cut by 5 bases, the J end by 11 bases, with 18 bases between. CDR1 and CDR2 from the germline V gene are SNHLY and FYNNEI. The CDR3 extends over 13 amino acids. CDR3 DNA: TGTGCCAGCAGTAACCAACAGGGAGGGTCGGCTTTCTTT. Protein product: CASSNQQGGSAFF.

The rearrangement uses TRBV28 and TRBJ1-5; no reliable D call. V was clipped by 5 bases and J by 9 bases, with 17 bases between them. CDR1 is MDHEN, CDR2 SYDVKM, per germline. CDR3 length equals 14 residues. The CDR3 region has the DNA TGTGCCAGCAGTCTCCGGACTCCCTTGGGGCCCCAGCATTTT. Amino acids: CASSLRTPLGPQHF.

The J gene is TRBJ1-1, the V gene TRBV10-2; 8 bases are shared with TRBD1. The length of the CDR3 is 14 residues. J lost 3 bases, V lost 6 bases, and 6 bases had no gene match. Germline V CDR1 and CDR2: WSHSY, SAAADI. The CDR3 DNA reads as TGCGCCAGCAGAGGCAGGGGGCGCGACACTGAAGCTTTCTTT. Translated: CASRGRGRDTEAFF.

The CDR3 DNA sequence: TGTGCTAGTGCCCTTACAGGTATGCAAGATACGCAGTATTTT. Translating it yields CASALTGMQDTQYF. The chain employs TRBV12-5 and TRBJ2-3; tentatively, D is TRBD1 (5 bases). The germline V gene has CDR1 LGHNT and CDR2 FRNRAP. The CDR3 runs 14 residues. Trimming removed 7 bases at V and 5 bases at J, with 16 bases between.

V is TRBV30 and J is TRBJ1-6; D not resolved. In germline, CDR1 is GTSNPN, CDR2 SVGIG (reference sequence). The CDR3 has 15 amino acids. V lost 2 bases, J lost 5 bases, and 13 bases lay in between. In nucleotides, the CDR3 is TGTGCCTGGAGTTCTACAGCTCCCGATAATTCACCCCTCCACTTT. Translated: CAWSSTAPDNSPLHF.

The chain recombines TRBV7-2 with TRBJ2-2; 8 bases are a match to TRBD2. V gave up 5 bases and J gave up 6 bases; unmatched junction bases: 11. CDR3 length: 16 amino acids. Per germline, CDR1 SGHTA and CDR2 FQGNSA. CDR3 region: CASSPGGGRIPGELFF. CDR3 in DNA: TGTGCCAGCAGCCCGGGGGGGGGAAGGATCCCCGGGGAGCTGTTTTTT.

The chain combines TRBV4-3 with TRBJ1-2; TRBD1 agrees at 10 bases. Per germline, CDR1 LGHNA and CDR2 YSLEER. The CDR3 covers 15 residues. V lost 6 bases and J lost 4; bases outside the gene matches: 8. The CDR3 sequence: CASRPGTGDGYGYTF. CDR3 sequence (DNA): TGCGCCAGCAGACCCGGGACAGGGGACGGCTATGGCTACACCTTC.